This TCR beta chain was identified during a study of cytomegalovirus exposure and HLA in healthy donors. Overall study results and limits: Per a later analysis, HLA-associated TCR beta chains showed more clonal expansion than other, equally common TCR beta chains. Rare TCR sequences dominated, though some public TCRs recurred in many donors. Being productive about 87% or about 30% of the time was typical of most TCR beta V segments in an earlier analysis.

60 Vbeta and 13 Jbeta primers were used in PCR. Assay used: immunoSEQ multiplex PCR; TCRdb lists only in-frame clones, some missing. This table holds 110,000 or so clones, more than 60% found once. V was shortened by 8 bases and J by 0 bases, with 10 bases between the two germline ends. The CDR3 is 14 residues long. Germline CDR1 MNHEY, CDR2 SVGAGI. On this clone itself: Its antigen is unidentified.

The TCR comes from a male donor in good health and CMV-seronegative. Sequenced material: PBMCs. The chain joins TRBV6-5 to TRBJ1-4, with D perhaps TRBD1 (6 bases). The CDR3 nucleotides read TGTGCCAGCCGTAGGACAGCAACTAATGAAAAACTGTTTTTT. Translated, it gives CASRRTATNEKLFF.